Below, one T cell receptor beta chain is given with its context. Study processing details: Estimates of nucleated cell counts were drawn from the amplification of reference gene primers. Sequencing was performed with immunoSEQ multiplex PCR; in TCRdb, only in-frame clones are kept and a portion is missing. The V and J calls and the clone size are those of that table, but D and trimming were determined from the DNA. The sample carries about 380,000 clones, approximately 81% recorded once. The data were taken from a study of blood T cell repertoires in COVID-19. The overall study: The origin of the acute and convalescent COVID-19 samples was the United States, Italy and Spain. Sample material is recorded as cDNA or gDNA derived from T cells, B-cell-depleted T cells, or PBMCs.

The sequence was collected from a woman under 30 with acute or convalescent COVID-19. Input material: peripheral blood.

The CDR3 sequence is CASSLAGENTGELFF. CDR3 bases: TGTGCCAGCTCGCTAGCGGGAGAGAACACCGGGGAGCTGTTTTTT. This chain links TRBV27 with TRBJ2-2; 10 nucleotides agree with TRBD2. The junction had 4 bases not matched to a gene; V was cut back by 8 bases and J by 1 base. Per germline, CDR1 MNHEY and CDR2 SMNVEV (reference sequence). The CDR3 consists of 15 residues.